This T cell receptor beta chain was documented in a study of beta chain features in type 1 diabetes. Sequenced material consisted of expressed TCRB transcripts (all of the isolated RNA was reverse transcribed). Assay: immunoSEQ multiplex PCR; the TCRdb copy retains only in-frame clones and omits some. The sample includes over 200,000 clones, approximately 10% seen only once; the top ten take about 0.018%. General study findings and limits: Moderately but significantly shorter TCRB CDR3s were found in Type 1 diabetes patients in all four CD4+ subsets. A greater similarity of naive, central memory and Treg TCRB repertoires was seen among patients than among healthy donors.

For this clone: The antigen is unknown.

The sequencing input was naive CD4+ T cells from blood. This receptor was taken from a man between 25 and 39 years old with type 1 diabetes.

The CDR3 region is CSASQSDEQFF. Written as DNA, the CDR3 is TGCAGTGCGAGCCAATCCGATGAGCAGTTCTTC. The rearrangement joins TRBV20-1 to TRBJ2-1; D not resolved. Germline CDR1 and CDR2: DFQATT and SNEGSKA (reference sequence). Trimming took 6 bases from V and 8 from J, leaving 11 bases between them. The CDR3 contains 11 residues.